Following are 29 T cell receptor beta chains from one sample sequenced in a study of shared clonotypes between healthy human individuals. TCRdb keeps only in-frame clones here, not all; method: immunoSEQ multiplex PCR. The sample lists 2.3 million or so clones, 80% to 95% seen once, with 0.39% in the top ten. Sequencing used naive CD4+ T cells from PBMCs. Subset described: CD45RA+ positively selected. These receptors all stem from a man between 18 and 35 years old in good health. Some clones in this sample may be carry-over from other donors' samples.

The chain is built from TRBV30 and TRBJ2-1; D not certain. V dropped 0 bases and J dropped 4 bases, with 10 bases sitting between them. CDR3 length: 14 amino acids. Per germline, CDR1 GTSNPN and CDR2 SVGIG (reference sequence). CDR3 nucleotides: TGTGCCTGGAGTGTAGGCTACCAGTACAATGAGCAGTTCTTC. This sequence encodes CAWSVGYQYNEQFF.

This clone has only a few counts. The chain recombines TRBV4-1 with TRBJ1-2; 9 bases align to TRBD1. J was trimmed by 2 bases and V by 4 bases; bases with no gene match: 5. CDR1 and CDR2 (germline): MGHRA, YSYEKL. This CDR3 contains 15 residues. The CDR3 protein is CASSREGTGNYGYTF. The CDR3 DNA is TGCGCCAGCAGCCGGGAAGGGACAGGGAACTATGGCTACACCTTC.

Note on this clone: Other DNA sequences within the sample encode an identical CDR3. This chain joins TRBV18 and TRBJ2-5; D is ambiguous. The V end was cut by 3 bases, the J end by 2 bases, with 7 bases between. CDR1 and CDR2 from the germline V gene are KGHSH and LQKENI. The CDR3 has 13 amino acids. The DNA for the CDR3 is TGTGCCAGCTCACCTGGTACGCAAGAGACCCAGTACTTC. This translates into CASSPGTQETQYF.

This chain joins TRBV6-1 and TRBJ2-3; D is uncertain. CDR1 and CDR2 (germline): MNHNS, SASEGT. Trimming shortened V by 4 bases and J by 2 bases, and 16 bases separated the two germline ends. This CDR3 is built from 16 residues. CDR3 sequence reads: CASSARSYQSTDTQYF. CDR3 DNA sequence: TGTGCCAGCAGTGCCCGAAGTTACCAATCCACAGATACGCAGTATTTT.

V usage is TRBV5-1 and J usage is TRBJ2-7; D might be TRBD1 (5 bases). Trimming shortened V by 1 base and J by 2 bases, and 7 bases separated the two germline ends. Germline V gives CDR1 SGHRS, CDR2 YFSETQ. The CDR3 covers 13 residues. CDR3 sequence (DNA): TGCGCCAGCAGCTTGAGCAGGGCCTACGAGCAGTACTTC. This gives the protein CASSLSRAYEQYF.

The V call is TRBV9, the J call TRBJ2-4; D perhaps matches TRBD1 (5 bases). The germline V and J ends were trimmed by 4 bases and 5 bases, with 22 bases remaining between them. The germline CDR1 and CDR2 sequences are SGDLS and YYNGEE. CDR3 size: 17 residues. The CDR3 bases are TGTGCCAGCAGCTTAGCAAGTCGCCAGGGCAGTCAAAACATTCAGTACTTC. Its protein is CASSLASRQGSQNIQYF.

This rearrangement joins TRBV7-3 to TRBJ2-5; no definite D call. V lost 1 base, J lost 5 bases, and 14 bases lay in between. This CDR3 is built from 15 residues. Looked up from germline, CDR1 is SGHTA and CDR2 is FQGTGA. The CDR3 reads CASSLNGIPGETQYF. CDR3 nucleotides: TGTGCCAGCAGCTTAAATGGGATTCCTGGGGAGACCCAGTACTTC.

This clone was recorded only once. The sample holds other DNA sequences that translate to the same CDR3. The CDR3 sequence is CASSPGLHYNEQFF. The CDR3 bases are TGTGCCAGCAGTCCGGGACTACACTACAATGAGCAGTTCTTC. The chain employs TRBV6-6 and TRBJ2-1; 7 bases fit TRBD2. CDR1 and CDR2 (germline): MNHNY, SVGAGI (reference sequence). Trimming cost V 5 bases and J 3 bases; bases outside gene matches: 4. The CDR3 loop spans 14 amino acids.

Comment on this clone: Distinct nucleotide sequences in the sample also encode this CDR3. The chain employs TRBV28 and TRBJ2-7; D is ambiguous. There are 12 residues in the CDR3. Germline CDR1 and CDR2: MDHEN and SYDVKM. With 6 bases removed from V and 4 bases from J, the gap between germline ends came to 10 bases. CDR3 sequence (DNA): TGTGCCAGCAGCCTACCCTATTACGAGCAGTACTTC. Amino acids: CASSLPYYEQYF.

V is TRBV7-8 and J is TRBJ1-1; the match to TRBD1 covers 7 bases. V was pared by 5 bases and J by 7 bases, with 10 bases of the junction left unmatched. From germline, CDR1 is SGHVS and CDR2 FQNEAQ. CDR3 length: 14 residues. CDR3 protein: CASSTDRNVGEAFF. DNA for the CDR3: TGTGCCAGCAGCACGGACAGGAACGTGGGTGAAGCTTTCTTT.

This chain links TRBV11-2 with TRBJ2-7, with D tentatively TRBD2 (6 bases). CDR1 SGHAT and CDR2 FQNNGV come from the germline V gene. Trimming cost V 4 bases and J 2 bases, with 18 bases left between them. CDR3 length equals 16 residues. The chain's CDR3 is CASSSIGGTRTYEQYF. CDR3 DNA: TGTGCCAGCAGCTCCATAGGAGGGACTCGGACCTACGAGCAGTACTTC.

The J gene is TRBJ1-5, the V gene TRBV9; tentative D call: TRBD1 (6 bases). Per germline, CDR1 SGDLS and CDR2 YYNGEE. V was pared by 5 bases and J by 4 bases, with 13 bases between. The CDR3 is made up of 14 amino acids. The CDR3, as DNA: TGTGCCAGCAGTAGGAAGGGGGTGAATCAGCCCCAGCATTTT. As protein: CASSRKGVNQPQHF.

The genes are TRBV28 and TRBJ2-5; 8 nucleotides line up with TRBD1. The CDR3 has 15 residues. Germline V gene data show CDR1 as MDHEN and CDR2 as SYDVKM. V was pared by 0 bases and J by 1 base, with 1 base of the junction left unmatched. The CDR3 loop reads CASSLWQGAQETQYF. In DNA form, the CDR3 reads TGTGCCAGCAGTTTATGGCAGGGGGCCCAAGAGACCCAGTACTTC.

V and J are TRBV28 and TRBJ2-5; TRBD1 might be the D (5 bases). The CDR3 length is 14 residues. Germline V gives CDR1 MDHEN, CDR2 SYDVKM. V gave up 3 bases and J gave up 5 bases, with 13 bases separating them. CDR3 residues: CASSFEGELETQYF. The DNA for the CDR3 is TGTGCCAGCAGTTTCGAAGGGGAATTGGAGACCCAGTACTTC.

The chain combines TRBV18 with TRBJ2-5, with a tentative D call TRBD2 (5 bases). Germline lookup yields CDR1 KGHSH and CDR2 LQKENI. V lost 3 bases, J lost 2 bases, and 10 bases lay in between. CDR3 length equals 14 residues. This CDR3 is CASSPSQRQETQYF. The CDR3 DNA reads as TGTGCCAGCTCACCTTCCCAGCGGCAAGAGACCCAGTACTTC. The full variable domain, in which reference TRBV18 and TRBJ2-5 provide the parts outside the CDR3, is NAGVMQNPRHLVRRRGQEARLRCSPMKGHSHVYWYRQLPEEGLKFMVYLQKENIIDESGMPKERFSAEFPKEGPSILRIQQVVRGDSAAYFCASSPSQRQETQYFGPGTRLLVL.

V gene TRBV5-1 combines with J gene TRBJ1-2; TRBD1 matches 9 bases. This CDR3 contains 17 residues. Trimming at V came to 0 bases and at J to 0 bases, leaving 6 bases not matched to a gene. Germline V gene data show CDR1 as SGHRS and CDR2 as YFSETQ. The CDR3 DNA reads TGCGCCAGCAGCTTGGCCGCGACAGGGGGAGCTAACTATGGCTACACCTTC. Translating it yields CASSLAATGGANYGYTF.

This clone was recorded only once. V is TRBV18 and J is TRBJ1-1; the D is unclear. Looked up from germline, CDR1 is KGHSH and CDR2 is LQKENI. V was shortened by 2 bases and J by 4 bases, with 11 bases between the two germline ends. This CDR3 is 14 amino acids long. In DNA, the CDR3 is TGTGCCAGCTCACCAAGGGAGCTTGGCACTGAAGCTTTCTTT. It translates to CASSPRELGTEAFF.

The CDR3 sequence is CASSLVGGYTDTQYF. The DNA for the CDR3 is TGTGCCAGCAGCTTGGTTGGCGGCTACACAGATACGCAGTATTTT. The rearrangement uses TRBV5-4 and TRBJ2-3; D not resolved. Trimming pared 0 bases from V and 2 bases from J, leaving 10 bases between. The CDR3 runs 15 residues. Germline V gives CDR1 SGHNT, CDR2 YYREEE (reference sequence).

The genes are TRBV4-1 and TRBJ2-7; 7 nucleotides align to TRBD2. V lost 0 bases to trimming and J lost 1 base; unmatched junction nucleotides: 6. This CDR3 has 16 residues. Germline V gene data show CDR1 as MGHRA and CDR2 as YSYEKL. This chain's CDR3 is CASSQDRRTSSYEQYF. For the CDR3, the DNA is TGCGCCAGCAGCCAAGACCGACGGACTAGTTCCTACGAGCAGTACTTC.

J is TRBJ2-3 and V is TRBV11-2; 8 positions agree with TRBD2. This CDR3 region has 16 residues. Germline CDR1 is SGHAT and CDR2 is FQNNGV. V was pared by 1 base and J by 4 bases, with 7 bases of the junction left unmatched. The chain's CDR3 is CASSLGWQAGADTQYF. CDR3 sequence (DNA): TGTGCCAGCAGCTTAGGCTGGCAAGCGGGGGCAGATACGCAGTATTTT.

This clone has a single count. This chain uses TRBV28 with TRBJ2-1, with TRBD2 matching over 8 bases. There are 16 residues in the CDR3. Germline V gives CDR1 MDHEN, CDR2 SYDVKM. V shed 6 bases and J 7 bases; nucleotides not matched to a gene: 14. The CDR3 loop is CASRQTGTRPPNEQFF. The CDR3, as DNA: TGTGCCAGCAGACAGACCGGGACTAGACCACCTAATGAGCAGTTCTTC. The whole variable domain, filled in from reference TRBV28 and TRBJ2-1, reads DVKVTQSSRYLVKRTGEKVFLECVQDMDHENMFWYRQDPGLGLRLIYFSYDVKMKEKGDIPEGYSVSREKKERFSLILESASTNQTSMYLCASRQTGTRPPNEQFFGPGTRLTVL.

The CDR3 loop is CASSPNLEGGLSGNTIYF. For the CDR3, the DNA is TGTGCCAGCAGTCCTAACCTAGAGGGTGGTCTTTCTGGAAACACCATATATTTT. The chain uses TRBV28 and TRBJ1-3; D is uncertain. This CDR3 spans 18 amino acids. Trimming took 5 bases from V and 1 from J, leaving 21 bases between them. Germline V gives CDR1 MDHEN, CDR2 SYDVKM.

This chain uses TRBV28 with TRBJ1-3; no clear D. Germline V gene lookup returns CDR1 MDHEN and CDR2 SYDVKM. The CDR3 is made up of 16 amino acids. Trimming pared 3 bases from V and 4 bases from J, leaving 16 bases between. The DNA of the CDR3 is TGTGCCAGCAGTTTGCCCGCCAGGACCCTAGGAAACACCATATATTTT. Its translation: CASSLPARTLGNTIYF.

The CDR3 DNA reads as TGTGCCAGCAGCTTAGCCACCGACAGGGTGGCCCTCCGGGAGCTGTTTTTT. This gives the protein CASSLATDRVALRELFF. This sequence joins TRBV7-8 and TRBJ2-2; 7 nucleotides line up with TRBD1. Unmatched junction bases numbered 13, after V lost 0 bases and J lost 9 bases. CDR1 SGHVS and CDR2 FQNEAQ come from the germline V gene. This CDR3 region has 17 residues. Full variable domain (missing parts from reference TRBV7-8 and TRBJ2-2): GAGVSQSPRYKVAKRGQDVALRCDPISGHVSLFWYQQALGQGPEFLTYFQNEAQLDKSGLPSDRFFAERPEGSVSTLKIQRTQQEDSAVYLCASSLATDRVALRELFFGEGSRLTVL.

With regard to this clone: This sample includes further DNA sequences coding for the same CDR3. The V gene is TRBV5-4, the J gene TRBJ1-2; D gene uncertain. Between the trimmed V and J ends, which lost 1 base and 2 bases, there was a span of 9 bases. Looked up from germline, CDR1 is SGHNT and CDR2 is YYREEE (reference sequence). There are 14 residues in the CDR3. CDR3 residues: CASSLRTVNYGYTF. CDR3 DNA: TGTGCCAGCAGCTTGAGGACCGTCAACTATGGCTACACCTTC.

Turning to this clone: The same CDR3 can be traced to other DNA sequences in this sample. The V call is TRBV28, the J call TRBJ1-2; D is possibly TRBD1 (5 bases). From germline, CDR1 is MDHEN and CDR2 SYDVKM. V was trimmed by 3 bases and J by 7 bases, leaving 9 bases between them. This CDR3 comprises 12 residues. In DNA form, the CDR3 reads TGTGCCAGCAGTTTGGGGCCTCGTGGCTACACCTTC. This gives the protein CASSLGPRGYTF.

The V call is TRBV12-5, the J call TRBJ1-1; TRBD1 agrees at 7 bases. The trim removed 1 base at V and 12 bases at J, leaving 8 bases unmatched. Germline assignment: CDR1 LGHNT and CDR2 FRNRAP. The CDR3 has 13 residues. The CDR3 sequence: CASGLGQGRTTFF. Written as DNA, the CDR3 is TGTGCTAGTGGTTTGGGACAGGGTCGTACGACTTTCTTT. Full variable domain (missing parts from reference TRBV12-5 and TRBJ1-1): DARVTQTPRHKVTEMGQEVTMRCQPILGHNTVFWYRQTMMQGLELLAYFRNRAPLDDSGMPKDRFSAEMPDATLATLKIQPSEPRDSAVYFCASGLGQGRTTFFGQGTRLTVV.

To note about this clone: The sample carries other DNA sequences with the same CDR3. This sequence joins TRBV6-1 and TRBJ1-2; tentatively, D is TRBD1 (5 bases). Germline V gene data show CDR1 as MNHNS and CDR2 as SASEGT. The CDR3 length is 14 residues. Trimming left V 0 bases short and J 1 base short, with 6 bases between. DNA of the CDR3: TGTGCCAGCAGTGAAGCTGGGGGTAACTATGGCTACACCTTC. It yields the protein CASSEAGGNYGYTF.

The chain's CDR3 is CASSRPSGSPYEQYF. Written as DNA, the CDR3 is TGTGCCAGCAGCCGTCCTAGCGGGAGCCCCTACGAGCAGTACTTC. The rearrangement links TRBV7-8 to TRBJ2-7; 10 nucleotides agree with TRBD2. Germline-derived CDR1 and CDR2 are SGHVS and FQNEAQ. This CDR3 region has 15 residues. V dropped 5 bases and J dropped 2; count of bases not matched to a gene: 6.